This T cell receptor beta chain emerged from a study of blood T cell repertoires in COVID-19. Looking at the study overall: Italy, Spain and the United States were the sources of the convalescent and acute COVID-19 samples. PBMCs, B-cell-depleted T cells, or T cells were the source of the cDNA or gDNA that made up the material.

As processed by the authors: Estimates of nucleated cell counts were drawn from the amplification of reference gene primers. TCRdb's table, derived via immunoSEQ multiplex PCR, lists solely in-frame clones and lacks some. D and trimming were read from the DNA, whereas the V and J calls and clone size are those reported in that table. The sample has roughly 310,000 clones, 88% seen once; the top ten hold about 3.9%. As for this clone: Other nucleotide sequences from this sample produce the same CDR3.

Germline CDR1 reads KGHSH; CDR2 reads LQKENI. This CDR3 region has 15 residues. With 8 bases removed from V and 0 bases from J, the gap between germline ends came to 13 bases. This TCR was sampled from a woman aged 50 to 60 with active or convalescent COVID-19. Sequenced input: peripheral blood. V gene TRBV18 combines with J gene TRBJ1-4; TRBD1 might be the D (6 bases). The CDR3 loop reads CASTQGAATNEKLFF. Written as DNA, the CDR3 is TGTGCCAGCACACAGGGAGCTGCAACTAATGAAAAACTGTTTTTT.